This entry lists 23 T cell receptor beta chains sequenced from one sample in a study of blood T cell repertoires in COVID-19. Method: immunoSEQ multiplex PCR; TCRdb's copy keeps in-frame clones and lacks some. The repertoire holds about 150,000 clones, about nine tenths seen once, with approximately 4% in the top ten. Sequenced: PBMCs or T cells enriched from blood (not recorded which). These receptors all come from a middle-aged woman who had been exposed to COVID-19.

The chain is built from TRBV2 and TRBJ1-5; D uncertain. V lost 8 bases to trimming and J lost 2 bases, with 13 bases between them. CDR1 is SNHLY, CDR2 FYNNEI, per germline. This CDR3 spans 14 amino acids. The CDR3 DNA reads TGTGCCAGCCGAGCGGCCGGGGGCAATCAGCCCCAGCATTTT. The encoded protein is CASRAAGGNQPQHF.

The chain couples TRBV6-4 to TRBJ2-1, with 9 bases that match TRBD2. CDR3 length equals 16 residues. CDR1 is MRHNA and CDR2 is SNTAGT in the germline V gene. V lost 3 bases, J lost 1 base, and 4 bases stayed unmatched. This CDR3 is CASSEGAGGSYNEQFF. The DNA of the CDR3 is TGTGCCAGCAGTGAGGGAGCGGGAGGTTCCTACAATGAGCAGTTCTTC.

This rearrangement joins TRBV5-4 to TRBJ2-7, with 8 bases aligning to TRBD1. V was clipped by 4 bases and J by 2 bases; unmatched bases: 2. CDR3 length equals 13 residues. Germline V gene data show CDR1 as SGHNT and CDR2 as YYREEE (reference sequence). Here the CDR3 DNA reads TGTGCCAGCAGCCCGGACAGGGCCTACGAGCAGTACTTC. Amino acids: CASSPDRAYEQYF. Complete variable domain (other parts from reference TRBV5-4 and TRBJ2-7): ETGVTQSPTHLIKTRGQQVTLRCSSQSGHNTVSWYQQALGQGPQFIFQYYREEENGRGNFPPRFSGLQFPNYSSELNVNALELDDSALYLCASSPDRAYEQYFGPGTRLTVT.

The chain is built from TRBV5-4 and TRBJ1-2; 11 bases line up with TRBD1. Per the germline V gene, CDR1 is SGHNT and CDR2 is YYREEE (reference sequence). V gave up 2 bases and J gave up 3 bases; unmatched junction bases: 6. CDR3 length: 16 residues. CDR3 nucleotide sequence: TGTGCCAGCAGCTTACCGGGACAGGGGGTAGACTATGGCTACACCTTC. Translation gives CASSLPGQGVDYGYTF.

As DNA, the CDR3 is TGTGCCAGTAGTACACGACAGGACGGGAATTACGAGCAGTACTTC. This encodes CASSTRQDGNYEQYF. This chain connects TRBV19 to TRBJ2-7, with D maybe TRBD1 (6 bases). The V gene lost 4 bases and the J gene lost 4 bases, with 17 bases spanning the gap. This CDR3 has 15 amino acids. Germline CDR1 reads LNHDA; CDR2 reads SQIVND (reference sequence). Based on the CDR3 plus reference TRBV19 and TRBJ2-7, the full variable domain is DGGITQSPKYLFRKEGQNVTLSCEQNLNHDAMYWYRQDPGQGLRLIYYSQIVNDFQKGDIAEGYSVSREKKESFPLTVTSAQKNPTAFYLCASSTRQDGNYEQYFGPGTRLTVT.

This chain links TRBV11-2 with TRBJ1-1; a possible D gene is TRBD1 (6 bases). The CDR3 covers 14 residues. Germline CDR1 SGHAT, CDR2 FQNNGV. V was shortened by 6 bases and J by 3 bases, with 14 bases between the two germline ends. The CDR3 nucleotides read TGTGCCAGCAGAACCCAGGGGAGTTACACTGAAGCTTTCTTT. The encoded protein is CASRTQGSYTEAFF.

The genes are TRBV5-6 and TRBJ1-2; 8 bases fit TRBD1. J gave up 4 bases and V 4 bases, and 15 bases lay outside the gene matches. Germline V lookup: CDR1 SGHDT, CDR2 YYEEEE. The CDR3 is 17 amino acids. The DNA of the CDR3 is TGTGCCAGCAGCCGAGGACAGGGAATGAATCCCTTCTATGGCTACACCTTC. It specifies CASSRGQGMNPFYGYTF.

CDR3 region: CASSYKGGRTDTQYF. CDR3 coding DNA: TGTGCCAGTAGCTACAAAGGGGGTCGGACAGATACGCAGTATTTT. This chain connects TRBV19 to TRBJ2-3, with D maybe TRBD1 (6 bases). This CDR3 spans 15 amino acids. Trimming pared 6 bases from V and 3 bases from J, leaving 16 bases between. Germline V gene data show CDR1 as LNHDA and CDR2 as SQIVND (reference sequence).

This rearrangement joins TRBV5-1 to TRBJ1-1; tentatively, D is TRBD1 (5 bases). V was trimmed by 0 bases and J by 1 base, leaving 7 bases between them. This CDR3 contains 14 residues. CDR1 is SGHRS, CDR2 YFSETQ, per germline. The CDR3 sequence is CASSLAGSNTEAFF. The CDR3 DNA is TGCGCCAGCAGCTTGGCAGGGTCGAACACTGAAGCTTTCTTT.

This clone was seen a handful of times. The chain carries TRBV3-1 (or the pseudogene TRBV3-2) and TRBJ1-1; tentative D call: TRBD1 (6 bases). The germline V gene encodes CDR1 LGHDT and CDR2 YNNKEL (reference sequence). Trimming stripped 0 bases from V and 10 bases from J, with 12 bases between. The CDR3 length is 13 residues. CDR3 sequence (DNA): TGTGCCAGCAGCCAAGATAACAGGGTCCTAGCTTTCTTT. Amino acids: CASSQDNRVLAFF.

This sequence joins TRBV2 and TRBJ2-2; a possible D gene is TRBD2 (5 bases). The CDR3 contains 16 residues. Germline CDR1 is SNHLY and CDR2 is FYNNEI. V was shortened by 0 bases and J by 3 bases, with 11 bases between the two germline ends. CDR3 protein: CASSEAGRVYTGELFF. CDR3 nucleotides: TGTGCCAGCAGTGAAGCAGGGCGGGTCTACACCGGGGAGCTGTTTTTT.

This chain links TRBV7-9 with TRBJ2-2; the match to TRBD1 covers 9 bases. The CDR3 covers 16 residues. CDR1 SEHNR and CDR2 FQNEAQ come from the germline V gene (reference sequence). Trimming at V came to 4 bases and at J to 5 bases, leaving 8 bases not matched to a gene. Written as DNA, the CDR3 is TGTGCCAGCAGCTCGTCCGGGACAGGGCGTACCGGGGAGCTGTTTTTT. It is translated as CASSSSGTGRTGELFF.

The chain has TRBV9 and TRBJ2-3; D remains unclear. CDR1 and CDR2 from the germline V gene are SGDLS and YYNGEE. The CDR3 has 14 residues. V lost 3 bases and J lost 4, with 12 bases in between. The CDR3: CASSATPWADTQYF. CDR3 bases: TGTGCCAGCAGCGCGACACCCTGGGCAGATACGCAGTATTTT. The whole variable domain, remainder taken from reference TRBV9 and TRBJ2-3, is DSGVTQTPKHLITATGQRVTLRCSPRSGDLSVYWYQQSLDQGLQFLIQYYNGEERAKGNILERFSAQQFPDLHSELNLSSLELGDSALYFCASSATPWADTQYFGPGTRLTVL.

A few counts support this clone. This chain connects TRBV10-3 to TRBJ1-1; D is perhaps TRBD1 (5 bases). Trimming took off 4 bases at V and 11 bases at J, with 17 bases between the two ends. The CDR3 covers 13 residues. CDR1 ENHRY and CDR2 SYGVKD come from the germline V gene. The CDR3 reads CAISVGGKRGAFF. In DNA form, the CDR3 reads TGTGCCATCAGTGTCGGGGGTAAGAGGGGTGCTTTCTTT.

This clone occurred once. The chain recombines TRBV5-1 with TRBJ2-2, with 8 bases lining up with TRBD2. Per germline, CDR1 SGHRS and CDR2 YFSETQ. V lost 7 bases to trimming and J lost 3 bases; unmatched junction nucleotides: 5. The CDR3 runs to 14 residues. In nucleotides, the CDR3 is TGCGCCAGCGCCCGGGGGGGCGACACCGGGGAGCTGTTTTTT. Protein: CASARGGDTGELFF.

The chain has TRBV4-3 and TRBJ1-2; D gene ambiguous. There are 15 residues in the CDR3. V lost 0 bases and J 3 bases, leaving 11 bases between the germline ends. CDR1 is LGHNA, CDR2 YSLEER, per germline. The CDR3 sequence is CASSQDREDHYGYTF. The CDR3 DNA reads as TGCGCCAGCAGCCAAGATCGGGAGGACCACTATGGCTACACCTTC.

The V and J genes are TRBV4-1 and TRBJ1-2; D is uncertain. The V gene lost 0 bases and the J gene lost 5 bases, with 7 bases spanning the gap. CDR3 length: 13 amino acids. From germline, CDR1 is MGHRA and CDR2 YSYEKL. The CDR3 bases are TGCGCCAGCAGCCAAGATCGGGGTTATGGCTACACCTTC. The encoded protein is CASSQDRGYGYTF.

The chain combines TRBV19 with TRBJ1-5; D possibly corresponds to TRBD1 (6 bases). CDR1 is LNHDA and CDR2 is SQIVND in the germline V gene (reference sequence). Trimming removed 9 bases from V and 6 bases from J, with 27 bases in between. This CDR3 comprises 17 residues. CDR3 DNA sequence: TGTGCCAGCGCCATCGGACGGGAAAGGGGGTACAGTCAGCCCCAGCATTTT. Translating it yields CASAIGRERGYSQPQHF.

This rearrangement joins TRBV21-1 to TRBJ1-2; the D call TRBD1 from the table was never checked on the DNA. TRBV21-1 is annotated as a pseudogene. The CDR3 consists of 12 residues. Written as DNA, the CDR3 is TGTGCCAGGACACTTCCTAACTATGGCTACACCTTC. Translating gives CARTLPNYGYTF.

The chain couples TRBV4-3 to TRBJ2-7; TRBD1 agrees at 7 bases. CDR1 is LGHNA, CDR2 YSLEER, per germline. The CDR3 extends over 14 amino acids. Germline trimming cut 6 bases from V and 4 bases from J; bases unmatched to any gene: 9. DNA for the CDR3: TGCGCCAGCAGACAGGGGAATGGCTCTTACGAGCAGTACTTC. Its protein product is CASRQGNGSYEQYF.

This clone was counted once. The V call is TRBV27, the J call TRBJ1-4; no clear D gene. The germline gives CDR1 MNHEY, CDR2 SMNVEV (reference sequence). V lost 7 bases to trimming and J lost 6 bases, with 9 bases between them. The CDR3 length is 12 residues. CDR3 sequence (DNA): TGTGCCAGCACGGGCGGGGATGAAAAACTGTTTTTT. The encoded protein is CASTGGDEKLFF.

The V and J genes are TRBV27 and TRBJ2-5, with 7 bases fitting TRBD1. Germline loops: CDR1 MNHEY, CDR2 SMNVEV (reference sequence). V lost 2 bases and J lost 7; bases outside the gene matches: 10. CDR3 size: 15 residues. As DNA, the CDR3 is TGTGCCAGCAGTTTAAGAGAGGGGGCCACGGGGACCCAGTACTTC. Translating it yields CASSLREGATGTQYF.

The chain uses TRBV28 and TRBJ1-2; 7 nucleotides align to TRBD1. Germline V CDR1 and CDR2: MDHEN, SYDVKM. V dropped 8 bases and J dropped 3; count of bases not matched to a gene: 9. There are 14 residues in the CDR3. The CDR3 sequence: CASFRQGRYYGYTF. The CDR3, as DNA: TGTGCCAGCTTTAGACAGGGCCGATACTATGGCTACACCTTC.